Below, 7 T cell receptor beta chains from the same sample are listed, as sequenced in a study of T cells in Graves' hyperthyroidism and ophthalmopathy. RNA transcripts gave rise to amplified TCR beta CDR3 regions. The HTBI primer set served for first-round RT-PCR of the TCR CDR3. TCRdb independently ran MiXCR on the multiplex PCR reads; one entry per CDR3 protein. The table records 650,000 to 750,000 distinct CDR3 sequences, around 15% of them present only once. The sequenced sample was blood. The receptor set was obtained from a woman aged 18-30 years with Graves' hyperthyroidism.

This clonotype has ten or more counts. V is TRBV28 and J is TRBJ2-7; TRBD1 might be the D (7 bases). The CDR3 is 16 residues long. The germline CDR1 and CDR2 sequences are MDHEN and SYDVKM. Deletions cut 5 bases from V and 3 bases from J, with 20 bases between. CDR3 nucleotides: TGTGCCAGCAGTCAAGGGGCGGGACAGACTTTCTACGAGCAGTACTTC. Translated, it gives CASSQGAGQTFYEQYF. Full variable domain (rest looked up from reference TRBV28 and TRBJ2-7): DVKVTQSSRYLVKRTGEKVFLECVQDMDHENMFWYRQDPGLGLRLIYFSYDVKMKEKGDIPEGYSVSREKKERFSLILESASTNQTSMYLCASSQGAGQTFYEQYFGPGTRLTVT.

The genes are TRBV7-2 and TRBJ2-1; no reliable D call. Germline CDR1 and CDR2: SGHTA and FQGNSA. The CDR3 loop spans 17 amino acids. Trimming removed 3 bases at V and 1 base at J, with 16 bases between. The CDR3 is CASSFRSLVASYNEQFF. The CDR3 coding sequence is TGTGCCAGCAGCTTCCGATCCCTTGTGGCGTCCTACAATGAGCAGTTCTTC.

This clonotype has a count of ten or more. The V call is TRBV30, the J call TRBJ1-5, with D uncertain. Germline V lookup: CDR1 GTSNPN, CDR2 SVGIG (reference sequence). This CDR3 region has 14 residues. The ends were cut back, 1 base at V and 0 bases at J, with 7 bases in the middle. Here the CDR3 reads CAWSARPSNQPQHF. CDR3 nucleotide sequence: TGTGCCTGGAGTGCCAGACCTAGCAATCAGCCCCAGCATTTT.

V and J are TRBV24-1 and TRBJ2-1; tentative D call: TRBD1 (5 bases). Trimming removed 10 bases from V and 8 bases from J, with 23 bases in between. The CDR3 length is 15 residues. Germline V gene lookup returns CDR1 KGHDR and CDR2 SFDVKD. CDR3 nucleotides: TGTGCCACTCAGGGAAGCCATGGGTACAGCGATGAGCAGTTCTTC. This codes for CATQGSHGYSDEQFF.

The sample holds many counts of this clonotype. The chain links TRBV4-1 to TRBJ2-1; 10 positions agree with TRBD1. With V trimmed by 4 bases and J by 8 bases, 8 bases remained unmatched. The CDR3 contains 15 residues. Germline V gene lookup returns CDR1 MGHRA and CDR2 YSYEKL. The chain's CDR3 is CASSPGQGTLDEQFF. CDR3 bases: TGCGCCAGCAGCCCGGGACAGGGGACTCTGGATGAGCAGTTCTTC.

This clonotype came up a few times. The chain has TRBV20-1 and TRBJ1-5; no clear D. This CDR3 spans 11 amino acids. The V gene lost 3 bases and the J gene lost 5 bases, with 5 bases spanning the gap. Germline V gives CDR1 DFQATT, CDR2 SNEGSKA (reference sequence). The DNA for the CDR3 is TGCAGTGCTAGCGGGGATCAGCCCCAGCATTTT. Translation gives CSASGDQPQHF.

Ten or more counts support this clonotype. This chain joins TRBV11-2 and TRBJ2-5; D is ambiguous. CDR1 is SGHAT and CDR2 is FQNNGV in the germline V gene. Trimming left V 3 bases short and J 0 bases short, with 5 bases between. CDR3 length: 13 amino acids. As DNA, the CDR3 is TGTGCCAGCAGCTTTGACAACCAAGAGACCCAGTACTTC. Its protein is CASSFDNQETQYF.